This T cell receptor beta chain originates from a study of shared T cell receptors in the human thymus. Only in-frame clones appear in the TCRdb table, and some are missing; sequencing was by immunoSEQ multiplex PCR. The sample lists some 760,000 clones; around 85% were seen once. This clone was counted only a few times. The CDR3 has 16 amino acids. Germline V gene data show CDR1 as MNHEY and CDR2 as SVGAGI. The trim removed 2 bases at V and 5 bases at J, leaving 8 bases unmatched. This sample was shared with a second study, whose subject was human thymus T cells. That publication notes: Infants served as donors; they were healthy and Finnish and were having corrective surgery for congenital heart defects. Resections obtained during corrective heart surgery supplied the thymus tissue.

V gene TRBV6-5 combines with J gene TRBJ1-3; 8 bases are shared with TRBD1. This sequence originates from a girl under three years old with a congenital heart defect. Sequencing was performed on thymocytes. CDR3 DNA: TGTGCCAGCAGTTACAAGGGCAGGGGGCATAGAAACACCATATATTTT. Translation gives CASSYKGRGHRNTIYF.